This TCR beta chain emerged from a study of cytotoxic CD8 clonotypes in ibrutinib-treated CLL. Study results and caveats: Patients had baseline clonality above age-matched healthy donors, and this clonality moved with circulating CD8+ T-cell counts.

Assay used: immunoSEQ multiplex PCR; TCRdb lists only in-frame clones, some missing. The data show more than 200,000 clones, more than 70% seen once. The germline V gene encodes CDR1 MGHRA and CDR2 YSYEKL. The CDR3 is 16 residues long. Trimming shortened V by 1 base and J by 2 bases, and 12 bases separated the two germline ends. Comment on this clone: As yet, its antigen is unknown.

J is TRBJ1-5 and V is TRBV4-1, with no clear D. The receptor comes from a human donor with chronic lymphocytic leukemia. The starting material was PBMCs, obtained after 12 months of ibrutinib treatment. The CDR3 region has the DNA TGCGCCAGCAGCCAAGCTCTAGAGAGAGGCAATCAGCCCCAGCATTTT. Translating it yields CASSQALERGNQPQHF.